These T cell receptor beta chains were read from a single sample in a study of PD-1 blockade in classical Hodgkin lymphoma. Sequenced by immunoSEQ multiplex PCR; TCRdb stores in-frame clones only, minus some. Here the sample spans tens of thousands of clones, around 79% being singletons. The material was peripheral blood mononuclear cells (PBMCs), obtained before the fourth cycle of nivolumab. These receptors were collected from a human donor with classical Hodgkin lymphoma. The CDR3 runs from the conserved cysteine through the conserved F or W.

V gene,CDR3 protein
TRBV7-9,CASSLKDLRSPTEAFF
TRBV19,CASSTSGSRGEKLFF
TRBV7-2,CASSRRTVSNTEAFF
TRBV5-1,CASSKTDTQYF
TRBV10-3,CAISGRGGDYNEQFF
TRBV5-8,CASSFGYQETQYF
TRBV15,CATSQDGGYEQYF
TRBV19,CASGQRGSTQYF
TRBV7-9,CASSHPGLAGDLYNEQFF
TRBV28,CASRNQGAAEKLFF
TRBV30,CAWSVPNRGRETQYF
TRBV15,CATRTTGDFRPQHF
TRBV10-3,CAIGVAGSNEQFF
TRBV7-9,CASSSVSRNEQFF
TRBV18,CASSPSGGTDTQYF
TRBV7-3,CASSPWRGSYNEQFF
TRBV11-2,CASSLGGAGAYTDTQYF
TRBV11-2,CASRKIGNTGELFF
TRBV2,CASSELAGNYEQYF
TRBV19,CASSIDIVGVAGGHTDTQYF
TRBV11-1,CASSSPPETNEKLFF
TRBV7-8,CASSSSSGEGQFF
TRBV28,CASSPGGYGYTF
TRBV20-1,CSAHGAEEQYF
TRBV15,CATSRDATGLELFF
TRBV2,CASSDRGSGDNQPQHF
TRBV18,CASSPGQGLNEQFF
TRBV7-3,CASSIQGDEQFF
TRBV11-1,CASLRQPTDTQYF
TRBV4-1,CASSLAGSYEQYF
TRBV2,CASSALAGGFTDTQYF
TRBV11-2,CASSQQGAPGKLFF
TRBV30,CAWRQGRNLGETQYF
TRBV18,CASSPGSGALNEQFF
TRBV7-2,CASSSPKRGGYEQYF
TRBV13,CASSLLPGMGVVTEAFF
TRBV9,CASSVEAGGQFF
TRBV7-9,CASSLAGGGNTEAFF
TRBV7-6,CASSLGTPGNTIYF
TRBV28,CASSLSADRYSNQPQHF
TRBV5-1,CASSYGTANGLRLQYF